These 9 T cell receptor beta chains were all obtained from the same sample, sequenced in a study of CD4 T cells in relation to SARS-CoV-2 and coronaviruses. Only in-frame clones appear in the TCRdb table, and some are missing; sequencing was by immunoSEQ multiplex PCR. Among about 70,000 clones listed, over 80% were seen once. The unexposed donors gave CD4+ T cells in about 2011-2018, prior to COVID-19. Sequencing used memory CD4+ T cells from PBMCs. The origin of the receptors is a human donor in good health.

The rearrangement joins TRBV21-1 to TRBJ1-5. TRBV21-1 is shown as a pseudogene. This CDR3 contains 15 residues. The CDR3 sequence: CASSKGRRNNQPQHF. DNA for the CDR3: TGTGCCAGCAGCAAAGGGCGCCGGAATAATCAGCCCCAGCATTTT.

This clone was found once. The chain uses TRBV12-3 or TRBV12-4 and TRBJ2-2, with D maybe TRBD1 (5 bases). This CDR3 region has 13 residues. Trimming shortened V by 9 bases and J by 3 bases, and 11 bases separated the two germline ends. The CDR3 protein is CASRQLYTGELFF. In nucleotides, the CDR3 is TGTGCCAGTCGACAGTTGTACACCGGGGAGCTGTTTTTT.

The table lists this clone with a count of one. This CDR3 reads CASSLSSGYEQYF. As DNA, the CDR3 is TGTGCCAGCAGTTTAAGCTCGGGGTACGAGCAGTACTTC. The chain has TRBV12-3 or TRBV12-4 and TRBJ2-7; possible D gene TRBD2, 5 bases. This CDR3 is 13 amino acids long. V was shortened by 2 bases and J by 4 bases, with 9 bases between the two germline ends.

The chain recombines TRBV18 with TRBJ1-4; D not resolved. V lost 3 bases and J 2 bases, leaving 7 bases between the germline ends. Germline V gives CDR1 KGHSH, CDR2 LQKENI. This CDR3 is built from 14 residues. This chain's CDR3 is CASSPSSTNEKLFF. The CDR3 region has the DNA TGTGCCAGCTCACCGTCATCGACTAATGAAAAACTGTTTTTT. Full variable domain (rest looked up from reference TRBV18 and TRBJ1-4): NAGVMQNPRHLVRRRGQEARLRCSPMKGHSHVYWYRQLPEEGLKFMVYLQKENIIDESGMPKERFSAEFPKEGPSILRIQQVVRGDSAAYFCASSPSSTNEKLFFGSGTQLSVL.

This clone has a single count. J is TRBJ2-1 and V is TRBV19; 9 positions match TRBD2. This CDR3 region has 17 residues. Looked up from germline, CDR1 is LNHDA and CDR2 is SQIVND (reference sequence). Trimming removed 5 bases from V and 0 bases from J; junction bases left unmatched: 8. CDR3 DNA sequence: TGTGCCAGTAGTCCATTAGCGGGAGAGAGCTCCTACAATGAGCAGTTCTTC. Protein: CASSPLAGESSYNEQFF.

This chain uses TRBV6-1 with TRBJ1-5; D remains ambiguous. CDR3 length equals 17 residues. The V gene lost 2 bases and the J gene lost 0 bases, with 14 bases spanning the gap. From germline, CDR1 is MNHNS and CDR2 SASEGT. For the CDR3, the DNA is TGTGCCAGCAGTGAAAAATCAACCGTGTATAGCAATCAGCCCCAGCATTTT. Its translation is CASSEKSTVYSNQPQHF.

This chain uses TRBV28 with TRBJ2-5; D not resolved. Germline lookup yields CDR1 MDHEN and CDR2 SYDVKM. Trimming left V 3 bases short and J 1 base short, with 9 bases between. The CDR3 runs to 14 residues. The CDR3 is CASSFSGSQETQYF. As DNA, the CDR3 is TGTGCCAGCAGTTTCTCGGGCAGCCAAGAGACCCAGTACTTC.

The V gene is TRBV5-1, the J gene TRBJ2-7; D uncertain. There are 11 residues in the CDR3. Germline values: CDR1 SGHRS, CDR2 YFSETQ. The V and J ends lost 3 bases and 6 bases respectively, with 7 bases between them. CDR3 sequence reads: CASSYPGEQYF. For the CDR3, the DNA is TGCGCCAGCAGCTACCCAGGCGAGCAGTACTTC.

This clone showed up just a few times. The CDR3 DNA reads as TGTGCCAGCAGTGTGGGACTAGCGGGAGACGATGAGCAGTTCTTC. Translated: CASSVGLAGDDEQFF. The chain uses TRBV2 and TRBJ2-1, with 14 bases identical to TRBD2. CDR1 and CDR2 (germline): SNHLY, FYNNEI. Germline trimming cut 4 bases from V and 8 bases from J; bases unmatched to any gene: 4. The CDR3 extends over 15 amino acids.